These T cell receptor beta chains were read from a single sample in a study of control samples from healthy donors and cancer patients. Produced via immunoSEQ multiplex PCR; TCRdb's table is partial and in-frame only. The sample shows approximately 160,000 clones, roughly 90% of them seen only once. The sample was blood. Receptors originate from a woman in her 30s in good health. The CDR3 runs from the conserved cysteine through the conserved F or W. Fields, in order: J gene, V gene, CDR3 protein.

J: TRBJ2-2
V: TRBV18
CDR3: CASSPPSGELFF

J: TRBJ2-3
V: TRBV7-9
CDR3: CASSLALEYTDTQYF

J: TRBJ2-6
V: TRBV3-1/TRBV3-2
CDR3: CASRPFFSGANVLTF

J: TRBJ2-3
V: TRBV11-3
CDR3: CASSLGGGAGTDTQYF

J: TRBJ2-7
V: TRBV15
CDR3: CATSRGTGGNSYEQYF

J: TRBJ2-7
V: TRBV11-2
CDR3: CASSRIGTEDYEQYF

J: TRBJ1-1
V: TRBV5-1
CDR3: CASSTGTAMNTEAFF

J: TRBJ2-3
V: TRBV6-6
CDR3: CASSYTGGVTDTQYF

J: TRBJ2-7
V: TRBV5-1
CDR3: CASSLPGTNEQYF

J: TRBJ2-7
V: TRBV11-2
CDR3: CASSSTGTVYEQYF

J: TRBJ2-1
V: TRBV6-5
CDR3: CASGSYNEQFF

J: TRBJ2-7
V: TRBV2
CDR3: CASIERTGGRLAYEQYF

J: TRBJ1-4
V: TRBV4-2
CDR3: CASSQDGQTATNEKLFF

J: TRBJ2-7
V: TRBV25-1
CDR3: CASSPLYGSYEQYF

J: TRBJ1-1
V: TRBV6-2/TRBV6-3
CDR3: CASSSTPDGLGYTEAFF

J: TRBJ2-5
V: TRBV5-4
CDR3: CASSLGLAGSKETQYF

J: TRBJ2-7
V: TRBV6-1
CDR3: CASTEAPSSGSGYEQYF

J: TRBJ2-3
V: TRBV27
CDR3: CASRLEGAAPTDTQYF

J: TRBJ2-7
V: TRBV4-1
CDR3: CASSHGGPYEQYF

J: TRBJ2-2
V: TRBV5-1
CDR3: CASRRGGGTGELFF

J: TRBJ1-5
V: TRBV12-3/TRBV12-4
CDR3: CASNGDGNQPQHF

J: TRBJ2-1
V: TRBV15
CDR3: CATSRDGTGGYNEQFF

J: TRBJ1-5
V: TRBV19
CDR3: CASSERYSNQPQHF

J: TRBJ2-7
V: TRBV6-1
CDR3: CASSERASPYEQYF

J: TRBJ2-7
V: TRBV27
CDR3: CASSPFPGQGYEQYF

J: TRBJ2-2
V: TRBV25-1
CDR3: CASSESTSGRGDHGELFF

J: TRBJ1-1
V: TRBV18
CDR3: CASSPPGSVGTEAFF

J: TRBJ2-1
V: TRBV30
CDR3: CAWKKNQYNEQFF

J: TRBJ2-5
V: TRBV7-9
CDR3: CASSWEEEAQETQYF

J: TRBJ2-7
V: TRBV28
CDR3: CASTFSSYEQYF

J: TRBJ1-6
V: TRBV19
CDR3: CASRGTGSSPLHF

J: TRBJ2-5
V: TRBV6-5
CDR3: CASSLGGSQETQYF

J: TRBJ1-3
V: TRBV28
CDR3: CASSPGGTGNTIYF

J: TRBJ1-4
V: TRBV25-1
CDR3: CASSNRGGQNEKLFF

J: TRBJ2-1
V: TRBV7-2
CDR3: CASSLNRGNEQFF

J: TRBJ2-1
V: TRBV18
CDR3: CASSPLAGGYNEQFF

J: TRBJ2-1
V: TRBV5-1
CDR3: CASSSPTGGSNEQFF

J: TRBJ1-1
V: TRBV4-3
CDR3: CASSQDNVAGGIGTEAFF

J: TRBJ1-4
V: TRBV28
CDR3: CASSGRQGASEKLFF